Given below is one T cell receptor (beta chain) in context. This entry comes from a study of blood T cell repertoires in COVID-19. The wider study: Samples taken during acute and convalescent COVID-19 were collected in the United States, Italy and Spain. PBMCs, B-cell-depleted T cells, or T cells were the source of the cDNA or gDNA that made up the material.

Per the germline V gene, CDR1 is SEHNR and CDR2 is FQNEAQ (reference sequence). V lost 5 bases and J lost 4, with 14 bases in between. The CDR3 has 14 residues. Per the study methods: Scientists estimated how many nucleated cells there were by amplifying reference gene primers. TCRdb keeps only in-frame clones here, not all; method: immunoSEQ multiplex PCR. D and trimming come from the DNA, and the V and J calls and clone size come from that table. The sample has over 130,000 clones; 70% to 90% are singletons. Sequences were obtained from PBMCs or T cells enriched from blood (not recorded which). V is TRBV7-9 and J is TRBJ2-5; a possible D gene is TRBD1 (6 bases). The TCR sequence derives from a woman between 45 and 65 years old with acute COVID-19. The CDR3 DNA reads TGTGCCAGCAGCCCCGGGACACCAGGAGAGACCCAGTACTTC. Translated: CASSPGTPGETQYF.